This T cell receptor (beta chain) was retrieved from a study of control samples from healthy donors and cancer patients. With 1 base removed from V and 2 bases from J, the gap between germline ends came to 12 bases. Germline V gene sequence: CDR1 SGHVS, CDR2 FQNEAQ. This CDR3 is 16 amino acids long. This table comes from immunoSEQ multiplex PCR, and its TCRdb copy is limited to in-frame clones, with some not included. The data contain 70,000 to 90,000 clones, 94% of them singletons. In this sample, this clone turned up once. What was sequenced was blood. The chain carries TRBV7-8 and TRBJ1-5; unclear D gene. This TCR was recovered from a woman between 18 and 29 years old in good health. The CDR3 sequence: CASSLDRGMGNQPQHF. CDR3 nucleotides: TGTGCCAGCAGCTTAGATCGGGGTATGGGCAATCAGCCCCAGCATTTT.